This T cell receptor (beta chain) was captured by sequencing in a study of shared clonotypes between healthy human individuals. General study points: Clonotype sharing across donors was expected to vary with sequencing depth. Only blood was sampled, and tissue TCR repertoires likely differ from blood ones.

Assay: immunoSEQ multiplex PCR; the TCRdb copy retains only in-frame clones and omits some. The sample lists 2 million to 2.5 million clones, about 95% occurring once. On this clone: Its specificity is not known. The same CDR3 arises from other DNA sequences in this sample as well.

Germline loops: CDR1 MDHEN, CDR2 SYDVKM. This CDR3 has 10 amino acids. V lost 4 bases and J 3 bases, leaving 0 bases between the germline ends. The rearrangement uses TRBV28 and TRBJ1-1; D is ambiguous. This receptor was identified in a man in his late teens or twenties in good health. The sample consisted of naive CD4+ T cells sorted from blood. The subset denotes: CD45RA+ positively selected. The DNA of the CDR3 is TGTGCCAGCAGTTACACTGAAGCTTTCTTT. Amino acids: CASSYTEAFF.